This passage covers 9 T cell receptor beta chains from one sample sequenced in a study of OX40 agonist ivuxolimab in advanced cancers. Here immunoSEQ multiplex PCR was the method, and the copy in TCRdb shows in-frame clones only, minus some. The table has tens of thousands of clones, about 80% seen once. Sequenced material: CD4+ or CD8+ T cells sorted from blood, taken in a trial of the OX40 agonist ivuxolimab. Every receptor here comes from an adult with an advanced solid tumor such as melanoma, head and neck, liver or kidney cancer.

This clone was picked up one time. V usage is TRBV6-5 and J usage is TRBJ1-2; D is possibly TRBD1 (6 bases). V lost 6 bases, J lost 5 bases, and 13 bases lay in between. The V gene's germline CDR1 is MNHEY and CDR2 SVGAGI. This CDR3 has 13 amino acids. CDR3: CASSRGTEYGYTF. As DNA, the CDR3 is TGTGCCAGCAGCAGGGGTACAGAATATGGCTACACCTTC.

The V and J genes are TRBV11-3 and TRBJ2-1; 7 bases align to TRBD1. Germline CDR1 reads SGHNT; CDR2 reads YENEEA. The CDR3 extends over 14 amino acids. The J segment lost 7 bases and the V segment lost 1 base, leaving 4 bases of the junction unmatched. CDR3 region: CASSLGQGGNEQFF. The CDR3 nucleotides read TGTGCCAGCAGCTTAGGACAGGGTGGGAATGAGCAGTTCTTC.

V usage is TRBV9 and J usage is TRBJ2-3; 7 nucleotides match TRBD2. The germline V gene encodes CDR1 SGDLS and CDR2 YYNGEE. After removal of 3 bases from V and 3 bases from J, the junction contained 7 bases not matched to a gene. The CDR3 sequence is 15 residues long. CDR3 coding DNA: TGTGCCAGCAGCGGCCCGACTAGCTTGACAGATACGCAGTATTTT. It translates to CASSGPTSLTDTQYF.

This clone was counted only a few times. The rearrangement joins TRBV5-1 to TRBJ1-1; 7 bases align to TRBD1. The CDR3 contains 17 residues. Germline CDR1 and CDR2: SGHRS and YFSETQ. J lost 1 base, V lost 4 bases, and 13 bases had no gene match. DNA for the CDR3: TGCGCCAGCAGCCTAGGGGGCGACCAGCCCTGGAACACTGAAGCTTTCTTT. As protein: CASSLGGDQPWNTEAFF.

The V call is TRBV18, the J call TRBJ1-3; the D is unclear. Germline assignment: CDR1 KGHSH and CDR2 LQKENI. The CDR3 totals 13 residues. Trimming removed 3 bases at V and 4 bases at J, with 7 bases between. CDR3: CASSPGVGNTIYF. DNA of the CDR3: TGTGCCAGCTCACCTGGGGTCGGAAACACCATATATTTT.

The CDR3 DNA sequence: TGTGCCAGCAGTCGGGACTTTTTGTCCGAGCAGTACTTC. It yields the protein CASSRDFLSEQYF. The chain has TRBV6-4 and TRBJ2-7; D perhaps matches TRBD2 (6 bases). The germline V and J ends were trimmed by 5 bases and 6 bases, with 14 bases remaining between them. Germline assignment: CDR1 MRHNA and CDR2 SNTAGT. This CDR3 is built from 13 residues.

The gene calls are TRBV7-2 and TRBJ2-2; the match to TRBD1 covers 9 bases. V dropped 4 bases and J dropped 4; count of bases not matched to a gene: 4. From germline, CDR1 is SGHTA and CDR2 FQGNSA. The CDR3 runs to 15 residues. This CDR3 reads CASSSGQGSTGELFF. CDR3 DNA sequence: TGTGCCAGCAGCTCAGGACAGGGGAGCACCGGGGAGCTGTTTTTT.

The CDR3 loop reads CASSRLGSSYNEQFF. The CDR3 DNA follows: TGTGCCAGCAGCCGACTCGGGAGCTCCTACAATGAGCAGTTCTTC. This sequence joins TRBV9 and TRBJ2-1; D possibly corresponds to TRBD2 (6 bases). There are 15 residues in the CDR3. Per the germline V gene, CDR1 is SGDLS and CDR2 is YYNGEE. With 4 bases removed from V and 0 bases from J, the gap between germline ends came to 11 bases. The entire variable domain, with the rest obtained from reference TRBV9 and TRBJ2-1, is as follows: DSGVTQTPKHLITATGQRVTLRCSPRSGDLSVYWYQQSLDQGLQFLIQYYNGEERAKGNILERFSAQQFPDLHSELNLSSLELGDSALYFCASSRLGSSYNEQFFGPGTRLTVL.

The chain recombines TRBV9 with TRBJ2-2; 10 bases agree with TRBD2. CDR1 is SGDLS, CDR2 YYNGEE, per germline. The CDR3 loop spans 16 amino acids. The trim removed 3 bases at V and 0 bases at J, leaving 2 bases unmatched. The CDR3 bases are TGTGCCAGCAGCGATACTAGCGGGGCGAACACCGGGGAGCTGTTTTTT. Protein: CASSDTSGANTGELFF.